This TCR beta chain originates from a study of CD8+ T cells in alopecia areata. Study summary: Graft recipients were approximately 6-10-week-old female C3H/HeJ mice, and donor skin originated from approximately 6-12-month-old C3H/HeJ mice with spontaneous alopecia.

It was cDNA, reverse transcribed from extracted RNA, that served as the sequencing template. Libraries were prepared by immunoSEQ multiplex PCR; TCRdb keeps only in-frame clonotypes and omits some of them. This sample carries 270,000 or so clones, none of them present only once. V shed 0 bases and J shed 0 bases, with 12 bases lying between them. From germline, CDR1 is LGHNA and CDR2 YNLKQL (reference sequence). The CDR3 has 18 residues. This clone has just a few counts. Each gene name is a mouse one. The CDR3 goes on 3 residues after the read ends, and that part is filled in from the germline J gene. The study sorted pooled cutaneous lymph node cells by CD4, CD8alpha, NKG2D, NKG2ACE and other markers.

This sequence joins TRBV5 and TRBJ1-6; D remains unclear. TRBJ1-6 is flagged as an ORF with uncertain function. This receptor was identified in a C3H/HeJ mouse with alopecia areata. Strain haplotype at MHC: H2-k. The material sequenced was CD4+ T cells sorted from a lymph node. The CDR3 DNA, read in part, is TGTGCCAGCAGCCAAGACCCCACAGCAAATTCCTATAATTCGCCC. This gives the protein CASSQDPTANSYNSP. The CDR3 reads in full as CASSQDPTANSYNSPLYF.